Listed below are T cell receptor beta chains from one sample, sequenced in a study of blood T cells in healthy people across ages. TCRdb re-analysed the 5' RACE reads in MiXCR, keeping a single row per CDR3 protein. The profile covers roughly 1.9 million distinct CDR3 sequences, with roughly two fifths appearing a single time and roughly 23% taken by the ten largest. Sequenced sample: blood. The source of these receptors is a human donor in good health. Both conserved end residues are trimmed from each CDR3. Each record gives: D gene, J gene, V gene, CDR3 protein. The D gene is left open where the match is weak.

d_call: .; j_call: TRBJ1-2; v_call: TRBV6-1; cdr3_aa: ASSEEGARGYT
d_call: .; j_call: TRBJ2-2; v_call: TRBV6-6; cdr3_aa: ASSVVGGTGELF
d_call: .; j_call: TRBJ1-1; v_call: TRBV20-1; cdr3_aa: SARDVNGAF
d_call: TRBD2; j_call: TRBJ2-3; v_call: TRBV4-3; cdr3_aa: ASSPSGSADTQY
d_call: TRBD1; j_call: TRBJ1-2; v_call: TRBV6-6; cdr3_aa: ASVGQGRGYT
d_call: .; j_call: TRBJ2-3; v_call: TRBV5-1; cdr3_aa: ASSLNGGDADTQY
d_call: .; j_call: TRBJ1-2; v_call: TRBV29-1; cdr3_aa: SVLEERDYGYT
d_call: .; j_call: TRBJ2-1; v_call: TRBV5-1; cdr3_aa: ASSFSSPDYNEQF
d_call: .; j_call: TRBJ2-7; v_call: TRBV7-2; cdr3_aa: ASSLIGYVAGAHYEQY
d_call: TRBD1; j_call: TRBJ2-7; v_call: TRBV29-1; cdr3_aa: SGGTGRNEQY
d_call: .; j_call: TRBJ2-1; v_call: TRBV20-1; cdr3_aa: SARGREKVLLYEQF
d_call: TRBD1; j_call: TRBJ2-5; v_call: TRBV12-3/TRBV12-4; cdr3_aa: ASSLWTGARETQY
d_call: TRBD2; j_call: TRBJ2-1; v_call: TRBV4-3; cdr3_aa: ASSQVGGGGAVNEQF
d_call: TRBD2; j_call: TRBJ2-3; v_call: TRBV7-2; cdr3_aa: ASSLFRGSPDTQY
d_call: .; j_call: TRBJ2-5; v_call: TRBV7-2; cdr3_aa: ASSPLWNRETQY
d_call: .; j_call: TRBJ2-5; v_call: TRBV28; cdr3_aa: ASSLRGGTETQY
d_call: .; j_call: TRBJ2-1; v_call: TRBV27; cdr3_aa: ASSLSNIPYEQF
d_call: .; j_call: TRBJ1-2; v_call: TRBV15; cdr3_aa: ATSRDRGDGYT
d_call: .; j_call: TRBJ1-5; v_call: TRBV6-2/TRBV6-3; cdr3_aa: ASSYPHDGTWDQPQH
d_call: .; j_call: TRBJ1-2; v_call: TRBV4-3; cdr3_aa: ASSQGARVNNYGYT
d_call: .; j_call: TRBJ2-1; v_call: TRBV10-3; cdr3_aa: AISESPGYNEQF
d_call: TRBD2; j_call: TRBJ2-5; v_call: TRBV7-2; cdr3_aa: ASSPVAGGGETQY
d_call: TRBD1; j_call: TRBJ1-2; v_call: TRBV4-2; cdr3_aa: ASGYTGDYGYT
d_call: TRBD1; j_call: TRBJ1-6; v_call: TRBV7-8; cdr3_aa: ASSGSGTGISPLH
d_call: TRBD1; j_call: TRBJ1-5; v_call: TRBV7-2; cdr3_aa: ASSGTGGLQPQH
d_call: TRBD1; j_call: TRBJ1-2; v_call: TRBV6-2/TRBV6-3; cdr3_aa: ASSDRVFGYT
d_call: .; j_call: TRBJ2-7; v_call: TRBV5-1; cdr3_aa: ASSLAWRLASYEQY
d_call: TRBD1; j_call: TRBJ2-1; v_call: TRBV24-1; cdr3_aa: ATSDLAKDREYNEQF
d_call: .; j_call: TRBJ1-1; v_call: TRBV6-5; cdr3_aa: ASSYSGAGLNTEAF
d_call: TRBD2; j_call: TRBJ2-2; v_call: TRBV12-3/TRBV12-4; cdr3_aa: ASRLAPTGELF
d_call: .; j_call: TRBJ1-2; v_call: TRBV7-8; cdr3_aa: ASSLGSGDVYGYT
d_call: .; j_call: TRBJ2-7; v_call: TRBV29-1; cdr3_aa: SAIKGGYEQY
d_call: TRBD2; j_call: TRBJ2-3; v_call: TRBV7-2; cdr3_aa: ASSSEGGGSTDTQY
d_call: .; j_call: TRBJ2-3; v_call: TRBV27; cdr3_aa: ASSPIDSDPTDTQY
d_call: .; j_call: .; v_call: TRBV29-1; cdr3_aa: SVERTQETQF
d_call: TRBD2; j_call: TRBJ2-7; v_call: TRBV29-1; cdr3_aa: SFGTSGGGEQY
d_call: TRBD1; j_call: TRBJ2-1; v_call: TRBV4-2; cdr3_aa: ASSHPGTGCNEQF
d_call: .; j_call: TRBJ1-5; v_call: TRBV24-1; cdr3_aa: ATSDGAYGDQPQH
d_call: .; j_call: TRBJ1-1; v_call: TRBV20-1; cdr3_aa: SILGGPTEAF
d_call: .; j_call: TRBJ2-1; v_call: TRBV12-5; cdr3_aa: ASGFGKGGHNEQF
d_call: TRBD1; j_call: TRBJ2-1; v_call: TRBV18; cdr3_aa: ASSPMDRVRDNEQF
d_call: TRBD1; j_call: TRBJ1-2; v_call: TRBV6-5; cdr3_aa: ASSYREGTGNYGYT
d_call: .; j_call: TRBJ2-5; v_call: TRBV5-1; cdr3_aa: ASRKDSETQY
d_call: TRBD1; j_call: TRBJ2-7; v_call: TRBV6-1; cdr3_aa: ASSVRDRESYEQY
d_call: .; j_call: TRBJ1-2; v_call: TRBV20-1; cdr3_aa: SAPYRSQLDGYT
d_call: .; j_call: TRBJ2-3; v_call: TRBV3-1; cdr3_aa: ASSRATDTQY
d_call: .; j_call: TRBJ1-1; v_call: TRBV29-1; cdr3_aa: SVEGEGRPRTEAF
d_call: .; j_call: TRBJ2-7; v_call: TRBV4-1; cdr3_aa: ASSQVSSWGSYEQY
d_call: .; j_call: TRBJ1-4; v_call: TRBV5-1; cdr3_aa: ASSLVQAREKLF
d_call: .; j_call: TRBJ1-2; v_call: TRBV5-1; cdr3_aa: ASSLMGTRTYGYT
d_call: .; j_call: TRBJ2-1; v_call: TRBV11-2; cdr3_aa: ASTRGGIPIGEQF
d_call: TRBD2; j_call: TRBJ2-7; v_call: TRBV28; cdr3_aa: ASSFPRGGGSYEQY
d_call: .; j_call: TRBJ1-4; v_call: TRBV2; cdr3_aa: ASSEGDSNEKLF
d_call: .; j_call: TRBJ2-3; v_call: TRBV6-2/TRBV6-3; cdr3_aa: ASSPTHATQY
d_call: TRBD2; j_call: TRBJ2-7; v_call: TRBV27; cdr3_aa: ASSSLGGGVPYEQY
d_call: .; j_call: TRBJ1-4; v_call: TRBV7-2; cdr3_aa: ASSLGGVSF
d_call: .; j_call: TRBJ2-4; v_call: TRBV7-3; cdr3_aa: ASSRSY
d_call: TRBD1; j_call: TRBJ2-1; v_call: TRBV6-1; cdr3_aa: ASSGDRDEQF
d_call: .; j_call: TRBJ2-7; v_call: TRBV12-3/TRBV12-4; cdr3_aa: ASSPTSLGTYEQY